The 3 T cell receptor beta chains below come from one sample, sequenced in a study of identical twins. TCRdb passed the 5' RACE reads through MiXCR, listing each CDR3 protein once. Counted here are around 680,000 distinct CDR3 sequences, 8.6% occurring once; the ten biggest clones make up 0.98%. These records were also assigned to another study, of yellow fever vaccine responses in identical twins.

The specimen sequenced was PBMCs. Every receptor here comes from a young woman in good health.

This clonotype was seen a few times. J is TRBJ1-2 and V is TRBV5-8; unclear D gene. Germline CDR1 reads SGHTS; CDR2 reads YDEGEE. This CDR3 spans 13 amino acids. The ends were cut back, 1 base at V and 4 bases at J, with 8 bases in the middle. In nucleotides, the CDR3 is TGTGCCAGCAGCTTGCTAGTGGTCTATGGCTACACCTTC. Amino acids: CASSLLVVYGYTF.

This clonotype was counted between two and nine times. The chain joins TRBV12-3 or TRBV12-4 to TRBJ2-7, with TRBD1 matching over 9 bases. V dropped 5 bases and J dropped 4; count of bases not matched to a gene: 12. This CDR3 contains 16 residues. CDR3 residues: CASSPTLPTGGYEQYF. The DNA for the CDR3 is TGTGCCAGCAGTCCCACCCTACCGACAGGGGGGTACGAGCAGTACTTC.

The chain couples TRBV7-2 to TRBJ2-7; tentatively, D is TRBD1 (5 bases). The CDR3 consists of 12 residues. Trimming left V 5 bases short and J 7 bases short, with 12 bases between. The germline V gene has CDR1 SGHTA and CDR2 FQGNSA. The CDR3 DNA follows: TGTGCCAGCAGCCACAGGATTAAAGAGCAGTACTTC. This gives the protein CASSHRIKEQYF.